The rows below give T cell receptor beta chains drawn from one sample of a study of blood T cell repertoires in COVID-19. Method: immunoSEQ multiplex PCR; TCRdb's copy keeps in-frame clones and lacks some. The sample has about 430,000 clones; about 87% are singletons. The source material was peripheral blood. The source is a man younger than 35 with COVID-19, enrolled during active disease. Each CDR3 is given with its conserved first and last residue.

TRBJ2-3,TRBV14,CASSQAGRGGTDTQYF
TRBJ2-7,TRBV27,CASSGGLEYYEQYF
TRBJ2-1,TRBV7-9,CASSPRLAGPSYNEQFF
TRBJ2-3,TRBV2,CASNQLASTDTQYF
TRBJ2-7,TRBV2,CASSEALIGAGDYEQYF
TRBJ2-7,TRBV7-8,CASSSWGVYEQYF
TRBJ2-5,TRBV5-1,CASSGRGGETQYF
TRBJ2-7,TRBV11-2,CASSAGPGVYEQYF
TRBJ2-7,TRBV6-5,CASRRVGRDEQYF
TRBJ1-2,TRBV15,CATSRVGGSNYGYTF
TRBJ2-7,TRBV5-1,CASSAVGQGYYEQYF
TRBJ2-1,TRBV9,CASSVDPRTGYNEQFF
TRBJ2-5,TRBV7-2,CASRKGGAGETQYF
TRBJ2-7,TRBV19,CASSIGRVAGVPEQYF
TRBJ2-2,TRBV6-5,CASSYSIVGGELFF
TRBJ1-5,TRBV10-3,CAIRQGENQPQHF
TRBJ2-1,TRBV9,CASSAERVSYNEQFF
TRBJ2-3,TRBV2,CASSEGQPDTQYF
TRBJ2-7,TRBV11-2,CASSLLAGGDLAYEQYF
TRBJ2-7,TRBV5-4,CASSVDRGLHEQYF